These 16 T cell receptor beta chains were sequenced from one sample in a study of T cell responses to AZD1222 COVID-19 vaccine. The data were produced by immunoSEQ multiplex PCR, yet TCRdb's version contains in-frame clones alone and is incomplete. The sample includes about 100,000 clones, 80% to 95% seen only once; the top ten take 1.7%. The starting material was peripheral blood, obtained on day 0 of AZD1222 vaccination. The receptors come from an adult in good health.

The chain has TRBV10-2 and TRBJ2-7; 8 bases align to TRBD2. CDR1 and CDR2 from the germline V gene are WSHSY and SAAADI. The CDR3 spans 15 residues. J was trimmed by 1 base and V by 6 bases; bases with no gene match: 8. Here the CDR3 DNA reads TGCGCCAGCAGCCTAGTAGCGGGACGATCCTACGAGCAGTACTTC. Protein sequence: CASSLVAGRSYEQYF.

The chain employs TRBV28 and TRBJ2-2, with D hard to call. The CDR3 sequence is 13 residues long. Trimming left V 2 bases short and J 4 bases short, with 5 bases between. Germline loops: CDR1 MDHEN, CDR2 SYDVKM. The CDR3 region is CASSLMRTGELFF. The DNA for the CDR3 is TGTGCCAGCAGTTTAATGCGCACCGGGGAGCTGTTTTTT. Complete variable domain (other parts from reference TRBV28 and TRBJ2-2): DVKVTQSSRYLVKRTGEKVFLECVQDMDHENMFWYRQDPGLGLRLIYFSYDVKMKEKGDIPEGYSVSREKKERFSLILESASTNQTSMYLCASSLMRTGELFFGEGSRLTVL.

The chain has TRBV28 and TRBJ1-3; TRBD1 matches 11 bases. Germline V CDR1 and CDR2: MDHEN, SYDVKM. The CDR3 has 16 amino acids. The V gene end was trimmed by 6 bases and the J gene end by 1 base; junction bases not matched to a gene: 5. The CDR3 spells CASRSGQGASGNTIYF. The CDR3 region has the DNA TGTGCCAGCAGGAGCGGACAGGGGGCTTCTGGAAACACCATATATTTT.

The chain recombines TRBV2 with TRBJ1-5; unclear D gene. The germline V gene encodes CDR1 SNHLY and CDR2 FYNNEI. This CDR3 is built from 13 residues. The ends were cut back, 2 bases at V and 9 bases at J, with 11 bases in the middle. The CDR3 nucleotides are TGTGCCAGCAGTGAAAGGTCCGGAGCGCCCCAGCATTTT. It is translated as CASSERSGAPQHF.

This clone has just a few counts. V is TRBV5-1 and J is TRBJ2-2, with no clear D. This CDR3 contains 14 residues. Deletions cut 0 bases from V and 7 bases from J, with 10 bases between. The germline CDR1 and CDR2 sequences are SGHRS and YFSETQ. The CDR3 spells CASSLESVVGELFF. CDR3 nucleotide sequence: TGCGCCAGCAGCTTGGAGTCTGTCGTCGGGGAGCTGTTTTTT.

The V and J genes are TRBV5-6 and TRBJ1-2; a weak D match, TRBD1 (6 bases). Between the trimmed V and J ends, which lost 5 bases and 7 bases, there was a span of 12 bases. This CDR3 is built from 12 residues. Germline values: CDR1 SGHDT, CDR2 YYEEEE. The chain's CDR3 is CASRSGASGYTF. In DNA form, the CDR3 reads TGTGCCAGCAGGTCAGGGGCGAGTGGCTACACCTTC.

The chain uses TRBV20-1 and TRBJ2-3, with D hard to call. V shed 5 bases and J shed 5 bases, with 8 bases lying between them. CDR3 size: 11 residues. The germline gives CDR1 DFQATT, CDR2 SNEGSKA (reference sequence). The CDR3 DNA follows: TGCAGTGCTTTACGAGTAGATACGCAGTATTTT. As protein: CSALRVDTQYF.

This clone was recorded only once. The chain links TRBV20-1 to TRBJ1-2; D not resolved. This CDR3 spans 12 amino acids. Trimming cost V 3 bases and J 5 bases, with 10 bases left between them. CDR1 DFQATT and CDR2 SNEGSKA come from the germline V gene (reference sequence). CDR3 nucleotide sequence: TGCAGTGCTAGTGGTAGAGCTTATGGCTACACCTTC. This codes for CSASGRAYGYTF.

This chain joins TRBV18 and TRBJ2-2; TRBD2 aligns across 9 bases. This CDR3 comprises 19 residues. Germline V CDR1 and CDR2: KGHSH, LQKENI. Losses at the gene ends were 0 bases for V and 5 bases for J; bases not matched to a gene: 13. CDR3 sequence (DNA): TGTGCCAGCTCACCACCGTCTTTACTAGCGGGTGAAACGACCGGGGAGCTGTTTTTT. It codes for CASSPPSLLAGETTGELFF. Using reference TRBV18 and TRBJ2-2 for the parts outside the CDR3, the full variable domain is NAGVMQNPRHLVRRRGQEARLRCSPMKGHSHVYWYRQLPEEGLKFMVYLQKENIIDESGMPKERFSAEFPKEGPSILRIQQVVRGDSAAYFCASSPPSLLAGETTGELFFGEGSRLTVL.

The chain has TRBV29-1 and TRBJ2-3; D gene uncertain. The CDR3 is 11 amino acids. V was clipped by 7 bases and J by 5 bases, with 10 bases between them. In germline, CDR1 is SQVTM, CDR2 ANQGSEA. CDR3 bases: TGCAGCGGGGCAGGCATAGATACGCAGTATTTT. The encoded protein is CSGAGIDTQYF.

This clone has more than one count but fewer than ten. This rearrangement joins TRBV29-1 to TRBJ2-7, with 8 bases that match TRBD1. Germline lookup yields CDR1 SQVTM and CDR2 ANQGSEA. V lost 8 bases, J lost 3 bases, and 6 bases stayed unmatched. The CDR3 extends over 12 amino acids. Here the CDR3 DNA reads TGCAGCACCGGGACAGGCGACTACGAGCAGTACTTC. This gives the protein CSTGTGDYEQYF.

The CDR3 here is CASSPGLAGRAGELFF. CDR3 DNA: TGTGCCAGCAGCCCAGGACTAGCGGGAAGGGCCGGGGAGCTGTTTTTT. The chain carries TRBV5-6 and TRBJ2-2; 12 positions agree with TRBD2. The J segment lost 6 bases and the V segment lost 4 bases, leaving 7 bases of the junction unmatched. This CDR3 comprises 16 residues. The germline V gene encodes CDR1 SGHDT and CDR2 YYEEEE.

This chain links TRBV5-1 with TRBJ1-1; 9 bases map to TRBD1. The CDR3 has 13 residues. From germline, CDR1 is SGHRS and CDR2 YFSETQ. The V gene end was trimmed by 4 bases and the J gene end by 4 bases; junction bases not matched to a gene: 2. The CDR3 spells CASSPGQGTEAFF. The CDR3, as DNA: TGCGCCAGCAGCCCGGGACAGGGCACTGAAGCTTTCTTT. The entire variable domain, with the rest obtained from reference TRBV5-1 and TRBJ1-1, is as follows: KAGVTQTPRYLIKTRGQQVTLSCSPISGHRSVSWYQQTPGQGLQFLFEYFSETQRNKGNFPGRFSGRQFSNSRSEMNVSTLELGDSALYLCASSPGQGTEAFFGQGTRLTVV.

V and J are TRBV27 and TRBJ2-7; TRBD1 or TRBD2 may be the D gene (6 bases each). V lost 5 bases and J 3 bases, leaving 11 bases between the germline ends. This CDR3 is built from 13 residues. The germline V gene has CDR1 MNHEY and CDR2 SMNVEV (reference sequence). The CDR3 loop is CASSPRGVYEQYF. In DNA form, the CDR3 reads TGTGCCAGCAGTCCGAGGGGGGTCTACGAGCAGTACTTC.

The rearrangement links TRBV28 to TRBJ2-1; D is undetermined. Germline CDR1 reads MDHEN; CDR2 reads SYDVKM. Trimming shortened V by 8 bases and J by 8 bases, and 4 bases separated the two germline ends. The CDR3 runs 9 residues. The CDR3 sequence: CASGYEQFF. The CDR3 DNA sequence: TGTGCCAGCGGATATGAGCAGTTCTTC.

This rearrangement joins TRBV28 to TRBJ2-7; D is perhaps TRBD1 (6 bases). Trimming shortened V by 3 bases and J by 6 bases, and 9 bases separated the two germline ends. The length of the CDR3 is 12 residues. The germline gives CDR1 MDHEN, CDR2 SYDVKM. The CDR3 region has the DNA TGTGCCAGCAGTTTGGGACACCTCGAGCAGTACTTC. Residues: CASSLGHLEQYF.